These 30 T cell receptor beta chains originate from one sample sequenced in a study of regulatory T cells in long-lasting Graves disease. This sample's time point: persistent/refractory GD, antithyroid drugs over 5 years with positive TRAb. PBMCs were the source of the RNA used for TCR sequencing. Investigators prepared the TCR beta libraries by applying iRepertoire HTBI primers and Arm-PCR of CDR3 regions. TCRdb re-called the multiplex PCR reads with MiXCR, one entry per CDR3 protein. Counted here are 390,000 or so distinct CDR3 sequences, roughly 20% occurring once; the ten biggest clones make up around 30%. Specimen: peripheral blood mononuclear cells (PBMCs), collected when the disease was refractory, from a patient treated with antithyroid drugs. These TCRs come from a woman aged 40 to 50 with Graves disease.

This clonotype was seen only a few times. The V call is TRBV20-1, the J call TRBJ2-7; no definite D call. The germline V gene encodes CDR1 DFQATT and CDR2 SNEGSKA (reference sequence). The ends were cut back, 1 base at V and 2 bases at J, with 12 bases in the middle. The CDR3 runs to 14 residues. The CDR3 protein is CSARGGNIPYEQYF. In DNA, the CDR3 is TGCAGTGCTAGAGGTGGGAACATTCCCTACGAGCAGTACTTC.

This clonotype was observed many times. This chain connects TRBV28 to TRBJ1-1; D perhaps matches TRBD1 (6 bases). The CDR3 loop spans 15 amino acids. Looked up from germline, CDR1 is MDHEN and CDR2 is SYDVKM. Trimming removed 3 bases from V and 7 bases from J, with 18 bases in between. The DNA of the CDR3 is TGTGCCAGCAGTTTCCCCCAGGGGAGGGAAAGTGAAGCTTTCTTT. It codes for CASSFPQGRESEAFF.

In this sample, this clonotype turned up many times. The chain has TRBV11-2 and TRBJ2-6; a weak D match, TRBD2 (5 bases). Germline lookup yields CDR1 SGHAT and CDR2 FQNNGV. This CDR3 has 18 residues. Trimming stripped 7 bases from V and 1 base from J, with 20 bases between. The CDR3 here is CASTRGKGVLSGANVLTF. CDR3 sequence (DNA): TGTGCCAGCACCCGGGGAAAGGGCGTACTATCTGGGGCCAACGTCCTGACTTTC.

This chain joins TRBV18 and TRBJ2-5; D unclear. The length of the CDR3 is 13 residues. Germline CDR1 reads KGHSH; CDR2 reads LQKENI. Trimming left V 5 bases short and J 0 bases short, with 7 bases between. As DNA, the CDR3 is TGTGCCAGCTCAAATTGGTACCAAGAGACCCAGTACTTC. It encodes CASSNWYQETQYF.

The table lists this clonotype with a few counts. This chain joins TRBV11-2 and TRBJ2-7; 12 nucleotides agree with TRBD2. Germline V CDR1 and CDR2: SGHAT, FQNNGV. The CDR3 has 15 amino acids. Trimming removed 2 bases from V and 5 bases from J; junction bases left unmatched: 4. This CDR3 is CASSLRLAGVNEQYF. The CDR3 nucleotides read TGTGCCAGCAGCTTAAGACTAGCGGGAGTCAACGAGCAGTACTTC.

This clonotype was seen ten or more times. The rearrangement uses TRBV2 and TRBJ1-1; possible D gene TRBD1, 6 bases. The CDR3 length is 14 residues. The germline CDR1 and CDR2 sequences are SNHLY and FYNNEI. The V end was cut by 6 bases, the J end by 7 bases, with 18 bases between. For the CDR3, the DNA is TGTGCCAGCAGCAGAAGGGGGTATAGGGGTGAAGCTTTCTTT. Its protein is CASSRRGYRGEAFF.

CDR3 amino acids: CASSPMDRSLYGYTF. The CDR3, as DNA: TGTGCCAGCAGCCCGATGGACCGGAGCCTCTATGGCTACACCTTC. The rearrangement links TRBV5-5 to TRBJ1-2; D ambiguous. The V gene's germline CDR1 is SGHKS and CDR2 YYEKEE (reference sequence). The CDR3 extends over 15 amino acids. Between the trimmed V and J ends, which lost 4 bases and 4 bases, there was a span of 17 bases.

This clonotype has ten or more counts. The genes are TRBV28 and TRBJ2-7, with D possibly being TRBD1 (6 bases). The CDR3 is made up of 18 amino acids. Germline V CDR1 and CDR2: MDHEN, SYDVKM. The V and J ends lost 6 bases and 3 bases respectively, with 27 bases between them. The CDR3 spells CASSIFPTGAKFDYEQYF. As DNA, the CDR3 is TGTGCCAGCAGCATTTTCCCGACAGGTGCAAAATTTGACTACGAGCAGTACTTC. The complete variable domain, with remaining parts taken from reference TRBV28 and TRBJ2-7, reads DVKVTQSSRYLVKRTGEKVFLECVQDMDHENMFWYRQDPGLGLRLIYFSYDVKMKEKGDIPEGYSVSREKKERFSLILESASTNQTSMYLCASSIFPTGAKFDYEQYFGPGTRLTVT.

This clonotype was recorded at least ten times. CDR3 protein: CASSPRRVLTHEQYF. The CDR3 region has the DNA TGTGCCAGCAGCCCCAGGAGGGTCTTAACGCACGAGCAGTACTTC. The V gene is TRBV28, the J gene TRBJ2-7; TRBD2 is a possible D gene (6 bases). Germline-derived CDR1 and CDR2 are MDHEN and SYDVKM. There are 15 residues in the CDR3. V gave up 6 bases and J gave up 5 bases, with 20 bases separating them. Complete variable domain (other parts from reference TRBV28 and TRBJ2-7): DVKVTQSSRYLVKRTGEKVFLECVQDMDHENMFWYRQDPGLGLRLIYFSYDVKMKEKGDIPEGYSVSREKKERFSLILESASTNQTSMYLCASSPRRVLTHEQYFGPGTRLTVT.

The chain has TRBV7-9 and TRBJ2-3, with D possibly TRBD2 on 6 matching bases. CDR1 and CDR2 (germline): SEHNR, FQNEAQ (reference sequence). The germline V and J ends were trimmed by 6 bases and 3 bases, with 19 bases remaining between them. This CDR3 contains 16 residues. The CDR3 coding sequence is TGTGCCAGCAGTTATTTCTCGGGAGTACTAACAGATACGCAGTATTTT. Translated: CASSYFSGVLTDTQYF.

This clonotype was seen only a few times. This chain links TRBV20-1 with TRBJ1-3; D is unclear. CDR1 is DFQATT and CDR2 is SNEGSKA in the germline V gene (reference sequence). The CDR3 covers 14 residues. Trimming cost V 6 bases and J 0 bases, with 12 bases left between them. Here the CDR3 DNA reads TGCAGTGCGCCACTTAAGTCCTCTGGAAACACCATATATTTT. Its translation: CSAPLKSSGNTIYF.

The chain recombines TRBV12-3 or TRBV12-4 with TRBJ2-3, with a possible D match to TRBD2 (6 bases). V lost 5 bases and J lost 8, with 20 bases in between. This CDR3 region has 15 residues. For the CDR3, the DNA is TGTGCCAGCAGTCCATCCGGGACTCCCGCGGGTACGCAGTATTTT. Translation gives CASSPSGTPAGTQYF.

This clonotype has ten or more counts. This CDR3 reads CASGRGNTEAFF. CDR3 DNA sequence: TGTGCCAGCGGCCGTGGGAACACTGAAGCTTTCTTT. V is TRBV28 and J is TRBJ1-1, with D hard to call. The CDR3 contains 12 residues. Germline lookup yields CDR1 MDHEN and CDR2 SYDVKM. The V gene lost 8 bases and the J gene lost 1 base, with 8 bases spanning the gap.

This clonotype was observed at least ten times. The J gene is TRBJ2-7, the V gene TRBV11-3, with D possibly matching TRBD2 (6 bases). The CDR3 extends over 14 amino acids. With 5 bases removed from V and 3 bases from J, the gap between germline ends came to 14 bases. Per the germline V gene, CDR1 is SGHNT and CDR2 is YENEEA. CDR3 in DNA: TGTGCCAGCAGCGTCGGGACTGGCAACTACGAGCAGTACTTC. It is translated as CASSVGTGNYEQYF.

The gene calls are TRBV15 and TRBJ2-7; 11 positions match TRBD1. CDR1 is LNHNV and CDR2 is YYDKDF in the germline V gene (reference sequence). J lost 6 bases, V lost 3 bases, and 4 bases had no gene match. The CDR3 is 14 amino acids. CDR3 residues: CATSRDRGLGEQYF. DNA for the CDR3: TGTGCCACCAGCAGGGACAGGGGGCTTGGCGAGCAGTACTTC.

V usage is TRBV5-6 and J usage is TRBJ2-1; no firm D call. The germline V and J ends were trimmed by 2 bases and 6 bases, with 6 bases remaining between them. The germline CDR1 and CDR2 sequences are SGHDT and YYEEEE. This CDR3 contains 12 residues. CDR3: CASSFSSNEQFF. CDR3 DNA sequence: TGTGCCAGCAGCTTTAGTAGCAATGAGCAGTTCTTC. Looking up the rest from reference TRBV5-6 and TRBJ2-1 gives the full variable domain: DAGVTQSPTHLIKTRGQQVTLRCSPKSGHDTVSWYQQALGQGPQFIFQYYEEEERQRGNFPDRFSGHQFPNYSSELNVNALLLGDSALYLCASSFSSNEQFFGPGTRLTVL.

The chain links TRBV6-4 to TRBJ1-1; no firm D call. Germline lookup yields CDR1 MRHNA and CDR2 SNTAGT. The CDR3 contains 15 residues. V was clipped by 3 bases and J by 4 bases, with 15 bases between them. The CDR3 spells CASSERRARITEAFF. CDR3 coding DNA: TGTGCCAGCAGTGAAAGACGGGCCCGGATCACTGAAGCTTTCTTT.

The CDR3 sequence is CASRQTGEAFF. DNA of the CDR3: TGTGCCAGCAGACAGACAGGGGAAGCTTTCTTT. The V gene is TRBV6-1, the J gene TRBJ1-1, with 7 positions matching TRBD1. The V gene's germline CDR1 is MNHNS and CDR2 SASEGT. The CDR3 totals 11 residues. With 6 bases clipped from V and 8 bases from J, the junction kept 3 bases outside the gene matches.

This clonotype was detected many times. V is TRBV29-1 and J is TRBJ2-7; 8 nucleotides line up with TRBD1. Trimming at V came to 7 bases and at J to 2 bases, leaving 7 bases not matched to a gene. This CDR3 has 13 residues. Germline loops: CDR1 SQVTM, CDR2 ANQGSEA. The CDR3 sequence is CSAGQGPAYEQYF. The CDR3 coding sequence is TGCAGCGCCGGACAGGGACCTGCCTACGAGCAGTACTTC.

The rearrangement uses TRBV10-3 and TRBJ1-5; the match to TRBD1 covers 8 bases. Germline V CDR1 and CDR2: ENHRY, SYGVKD. The CDR3 is made up of 16 amino acids. Trimming cost V 3 bases and J 0 bases; bases outside gene matches: 4. The CDR3 loop reads CAISENQGASNQPQHF. CDR3 DNA: TGTGCCATCAGTGAAAACCAGGGGGCTAGCAATCAGCCCCAGCATTTT.

This clonotype was counted a few times. This chain joins TRBV9 and TRBJ2-7, with D possibly matching TRBD2 (5 bases). V was shortened by 4 bases and J by 1 base, with 15 bases between the two germline ends. The CDR3 covers 15 residues. Looked up from germline, CDR1 is SGDLS and CDR2 is YYNGEE. In DNA, the CDR3 is TGTGCCAGCAGCCTCTCGGCTAGCCTGTCCTACGAGCAGTACTTC. This sequence encodes CASSLSASLSYEQYF.

This clonotype was seen at least ten times. The chain joins TRBV2 to TRBJ1-1, with D perhaps matching TRBD1 (5 bases). V lost 1 base, J lost 4 bases, and 13 bases lay in between. The CDR3 length is 15 residues. Germline lookup yields CDR1 SNHLY and CDR2 FYNNEI. The CDR3 region is CASSEGGDGGTEAFF. Written as DNA, the CDR3 is TGTGCCAGCAGTGAAGGCGGGGACGGCGGCACTGAAGCTTTCTTT. The full variable domain, rest sourced from reference TRBV2 and TRBJ1-1, is EPEVTQTPSHQVTQMGQEVILRCVPISNHLYFYWYRQILGQKVEFLVSFYNNEISEKSEIFDDQFSVERPDGSNFTLKIRSTKLEDSAMYFCASSEGGDGGTEAFFGQGTRLTVV.

Worth noting for this clonotype: One base away lies a much larger clone, so this may be a sequencing read error. This sequence joins TRBV28 and TRBJ2-7; unclear D gene. This CDR3 is 14 amino acids long. V lost 8 bases, J lost 5 bases, and 19 bases lay in between. Germline CDR1 reads MDHEN; CDR2 reads SYDVKM. CDR3 residues: CASRFPKPRNEQYF. Here the CDR3 DNA reads TGTGCCAGCCGCTTTCCCAAACCGCGAAACGAGCAGTACTTC.

A few counts support this clonotype. This sequence joins TRBV10-3 and TRBJ2-7, with D perhaps assigned TRBD1 or TRBD2 (5 bases each). CDR3 length: 14 amino acids. From germline, CDR1 is ENHRY and CDR2 SYGVKD. V was cut by 5 bases and J by 3 bases, with 14 bases left in between. CDR3 sequence: CAISRGQGVYEQYF. DNA of the CDR3: TGTGCCATCAGTCGAGGGCAGGGAGTCTACGAGCAGTACTTC.

V is TRBV20-1 and J is TRBJ1-4, with no clear D. Germline values: CDR1 DFQATT, CDR2 SNEGSKA (reference sequence). V was pared by 0 bases and J by 3 bases, with 17 bases between. This CDR3 region has 17 residues. The CDR3 bases are TGCAGTGCTAGAGATAGTCGTCTAAGAAGGTCTAATGAAAAACTGTTTTTT. It yields the protein CSARDSRLRRSNEKLFF.

This clonotype was counted only a few times. The chain is built from TRBV9 and TRBJ2-7; 7 bases map to TRBD1. CDR1 is SGDLS, CDR2 YYNGEE, per germline. CDR3 length equals 15 residues. Trimming took 3 bases from V and 4 from J; bases not matched to a gene: 10. The DNA of the CDR3 is TGTGCCAGCAGCGCTGGACAGGCCCCCTATTACGAGCAGTACTTC. It codes for CASSAGQAPYYEQYF.

This rearrangement joins TRBV18 to TRBJ2-5; D perhaps matches TRBD1 (5 bases). There are 14 residues in the CDR3. Germline V gene lookup returns CDR1 KGHSH and CDR2 LQKENI. Trimming took 0 bases from V and 2 from J, leaving 7 bases between them. The CDR3 coding sequence is TGTGCCAGCTCACCACCGGGGCAGCAAGAGACCCAGTACTTC. Translating it yields CASSPPGQQETQYF.

This clonotype was picked up a small number of times. The chain joins TRBV12-3 or TRBV12-4 to TRBJ2-7; D is possibly TRBD2 (5 bases). The CDR3 has 15 amino acids. Trimming removed 3 bases at V and 0 bases at J, with 12 bases between. CDR3 nucleotide sequence: TGTGCCAGCAGTTTCGGCAGAGGGTTCTCCTACGAGCAGTACTTC. This codes for CASSFGRGFSYEQYF.

This clonotype was counted at least ten times. The CDR3: CASRNFRDQTYEQYF. CDR3 DNA: TGTGCCAGCAGAAATTTCCGGGACCAAACCTACGAGCAGTACTTC. The V gene is TRBV11-2, the J gene TRBJ2-7, with D possibly called TRBD1 or TRBD2 (5 bases each). Germline CDR1 SGHAT, CDR2 FQNNGV. The germline V and J ends were trimmed by 6 bases and 2 bases, with 17 bases remaining between them. This CDR3 contains 15 residues.

The V and J genes are TRBV20-1 and TRBJ1-4; the D gene is possibly TRBD1 (6 bases). This CDR3 is built from 13 residues. V lost 8 bases, J lost 5 bases, and 15 bases lay in between. Looked up from germline, CDR1 is DFQATT and CDR2 is SNEGSKA (reference sequence). The CDR3: CSYSTGPNEKLFF. The DNA of the CDR3 is TGCAGTTATTCAACAGGGCCGAATGAAAAACTGTTTTTT.